Detailed here is one TCR beta chain. The antigen remains unidentified. Trimming took 6 bases from V and 5 from J; bases not matched to a gene: 6. The CDR3 length is 13 residues. CDR1 and CDR2 (germline): WSHSY, SAAADI. This sample is drawn from a study of Tregs in tolerant kidney transplant recipients. Study results and limitations: Findings come from small patient numbers and require larger validation.

Generated by immunoSEQ multiplex PCR, the TCRdb table keeps only in-frame clones and is missing some. This sample has roughly 46,000 clones, with about 90% found just once. Thawed PBMCs were FACS-sorted into unstimulated CD4+CD25+CD127- regulatory T cells, CD4+CD25- non-regulatory cells, CD4 and CD8 cells. The genes are TRBV10-2 and TRBJ1-1, with TRBD1 matching over 7 bases. Sequencing was done on a sample of Tregs from blood. The clonotype was recovered from a human donor in good health. In DNA, the CDR3 is TGCGCCAGCAGGAACAGGGGTGGTACTGAAGCTTTCTTT. It translates to CASRNRGGTEAFF.